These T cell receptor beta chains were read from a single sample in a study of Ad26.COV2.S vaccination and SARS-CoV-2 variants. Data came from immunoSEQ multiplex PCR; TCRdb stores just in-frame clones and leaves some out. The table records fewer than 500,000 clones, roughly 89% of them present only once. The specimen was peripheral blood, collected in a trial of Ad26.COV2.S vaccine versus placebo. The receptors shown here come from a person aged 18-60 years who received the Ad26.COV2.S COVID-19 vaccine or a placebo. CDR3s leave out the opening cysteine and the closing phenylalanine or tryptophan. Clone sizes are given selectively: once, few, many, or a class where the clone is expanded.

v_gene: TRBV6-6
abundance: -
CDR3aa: ASSYLGTPEEKLF

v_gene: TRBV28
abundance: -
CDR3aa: ASSPPGLVEEDSNQPQH

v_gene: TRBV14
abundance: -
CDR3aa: ASSQSKAF

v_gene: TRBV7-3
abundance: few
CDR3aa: ASSLDTNTEAF

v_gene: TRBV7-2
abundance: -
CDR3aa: ASSLTFFYEQY

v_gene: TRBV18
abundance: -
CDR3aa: ASSPGRYYGNTIY

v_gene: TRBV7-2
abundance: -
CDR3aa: ASSPGRTGDTQY

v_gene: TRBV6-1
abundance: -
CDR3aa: ASSDRDIRNQPQH

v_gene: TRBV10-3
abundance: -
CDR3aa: AIRGDSGISSGNTIY

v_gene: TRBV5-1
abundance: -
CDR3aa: ASRLQEGETQY

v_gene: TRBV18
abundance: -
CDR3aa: ASSLLGGTGELF

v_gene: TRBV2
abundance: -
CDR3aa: ASSVLLGAF

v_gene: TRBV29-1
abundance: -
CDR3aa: SVESVDTQY

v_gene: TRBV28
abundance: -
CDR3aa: ASSSPAGGGETQY

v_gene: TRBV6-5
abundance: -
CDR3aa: ASSYGPSSYNEQF

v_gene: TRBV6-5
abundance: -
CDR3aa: ASSYAYPRLGEKLF

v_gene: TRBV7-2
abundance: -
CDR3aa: ASLRTVLNTEAF

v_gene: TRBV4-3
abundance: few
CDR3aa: ASSQEAGGGNNQPQH

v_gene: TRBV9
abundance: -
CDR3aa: ASSASGQGDTGYT

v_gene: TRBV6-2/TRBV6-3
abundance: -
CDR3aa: ASSYSLLRASYNEQF

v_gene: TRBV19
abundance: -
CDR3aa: ASSIRADSSQPQH

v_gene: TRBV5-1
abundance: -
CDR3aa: ASSAGQGGQPQH

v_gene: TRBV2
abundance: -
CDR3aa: ASSEVQVTDTQY

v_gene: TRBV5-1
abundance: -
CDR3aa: ASSRVPGKVGDTQY

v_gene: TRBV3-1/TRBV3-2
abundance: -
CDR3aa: ASSQDGPEKF

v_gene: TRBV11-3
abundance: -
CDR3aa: ASSLLSQSGELF

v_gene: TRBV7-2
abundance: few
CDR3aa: ASSLEGTYRPQH

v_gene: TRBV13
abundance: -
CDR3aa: ASSLVTGKSEQF

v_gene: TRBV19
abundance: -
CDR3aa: ASWGVGETGELF

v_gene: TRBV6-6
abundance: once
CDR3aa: ASSTNRGQYTEAF

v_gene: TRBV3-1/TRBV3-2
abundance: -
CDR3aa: ASSLLGGKNTEAF

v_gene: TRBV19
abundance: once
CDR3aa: ASWWRPSGGYT

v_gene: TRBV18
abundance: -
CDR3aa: ASSGKQGAHTEAF

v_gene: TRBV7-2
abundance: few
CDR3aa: ASSLALGGGPKNIQY

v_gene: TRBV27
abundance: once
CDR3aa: ASRRVPQETQY

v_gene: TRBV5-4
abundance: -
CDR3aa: ASSPGTGLGKAY

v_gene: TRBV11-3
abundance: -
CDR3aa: ASSLDGNYGYT

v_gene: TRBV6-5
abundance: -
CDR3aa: ASTLDREYNEQF

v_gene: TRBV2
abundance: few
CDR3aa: ASSELGTGDSPLH

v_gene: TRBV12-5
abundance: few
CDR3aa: ASGLGLSGNGYT

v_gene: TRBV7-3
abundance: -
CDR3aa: ASSYSPVDEQF

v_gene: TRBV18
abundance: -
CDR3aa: ASSPGPHREKLF

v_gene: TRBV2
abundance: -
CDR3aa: ASTPTGYGTEAF

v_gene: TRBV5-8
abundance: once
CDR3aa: ASSFEGREKLF

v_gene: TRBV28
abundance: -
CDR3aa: ASSLRLGVDGYT

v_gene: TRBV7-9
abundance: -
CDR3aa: AGVPPSTDTQY

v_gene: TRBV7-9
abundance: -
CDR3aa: ASSHRDRDYGYT

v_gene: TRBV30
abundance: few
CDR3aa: AWSPGGSVSPLH

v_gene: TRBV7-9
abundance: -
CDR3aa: ASSGWTSGRGSYNEQF

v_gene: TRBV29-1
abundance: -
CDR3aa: SVNLSGRNTQY

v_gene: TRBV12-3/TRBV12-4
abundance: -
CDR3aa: ATAIIRVGYT